The present entry profiles one T cell receptor (beta chain) with its context. The data were taken from a study of blood T cells in healthy people across ages. Germline CDR1 reads KGHSH; CDR2 reads LQKENI. V lost 2 bases to trimming and J lost 2 bases, with 13 bases between them. The CDR3 totals 15 residues. With a J-beta primer mix and a sample-barcoded 5' primer, a second PCR ran about 7 to 11 cycles. TCRdb recomputed calls from the 5' RACE reads with MiXCR, one row per CDR3 protein. The data contain more than 1,000,000 distinct CDR3 sequences, 25% of them seen just once; the ten biggest clones take up approximately 0.79%. The sample was also reused in another study, on T cells of mothers and their children.

The sample consisted of blood. This sequence was found in a girl aged 2 to 10 in good health. The V call is TRBV18, the J call TRBJ2-7; tentatively, D is TRBD2 (6 bases). The CDR3 sequence is CASSPESGVTYEQYF. The CDR3 nucleotides are TGTGCCAGCTCACCAGAATCGGGGGTGACCTACGAGCAGTACTTC.